This is a list of T cell receptor beta chains from one sample in a study of CD8 T cells in Susac syndrome. From the immunoSEQ multiplex PCR reads, TCRdb called clonotypes with MiXCR, one entry per CDR3 protein. The sample lists 70,000 to 75,000 distinct CDR3 sequences; roughly 93% were seen once. The sample was CD4+ T cells from PBMCs. Receptors were obtained from a human donor with Susac syndrome. The CDR3 runs from the conserved cysteine through the conserved F or W. D genes are given only for firm matches. Clone size is given for some rows only: seen once, a few or many times, or a class if the clone is expanded.

clone size,D gene,V gene,J gene,CDR3 protein,CDR3 DNA
-,TRBD1,TRBV29-1,TRBJ1-4,CSGADRGTEKLFF,TGCAGCGGGGCGGACAGGGGAACTGAAAAACTGTTTTTT
-,TRBD1,TRBV4-3,TRBJ2-2,CASSQETGFGNGELFF,TGCGCCAGCAGCCAAGAGACAGGGTTTGGCAACGGGGAGCTGTTTTTT
-,TRBD2,TRBV7-2,TRBJ2-5,CASTRPTSGGPQETQYF,TGTGCCAGCACTCGCCCGACTAGCGGGGGGCCTCAAGAGACCCAGTACTTC
-,TRBD1,TRBV12-3/TRBV12-4,TRBJ2-2,CASSPGQDTGELFF,TGTGCCAGCAGCCCGGGACAGGACACCGGGGAGCTGTTTTTT
-,-,TRBV7-2,TRBJ1-1,CASSLVWSGARTEAFF,TGTGCCAGCAGCTTAGTTTGGTCGGGGGCACGGACTGAAGCTTTCTTT
-,-,TRBV2,TRBJ1-3,CASSESTHSGNTIYF,TGTGCCAGCAGTGAGTCAACCCACTCTGGAAACACCATATATTTT
-,-,TRBV5-1,TRBJ1-1,CASSPLGITEAFF,TGCGCCAGCAGCCCCCTGGGGATCACTGAAGCTTTCTTT
-,-,TRBV18,TRBJ1-2,CASSPDRQTGYTF,TGTGCCAGCTCACCCGACAGGCAGACTGGCTACACCTTC
-,-,TRBV7-6,TRBJ2-3,CASSFARVTDTQYF,TGTGCCAGCAGCTTCGCCCGAGTGACAGATACGCAGTATTTT
-,-,TRBV19,TRBJ2-2,CASSRGDLAGELFF,TGTGCCAGTTCACGAGGGGACTTAGCCGGGGAGCTGTTTTTT
-,-,TRBV7-8,TRBJ1-2,CASSSTTTENYGYTF,TGTGCCAGCAGCTCGACTACCACAGAGAACTATGGCTACACCTTC
-,TRBD2,TRBV27,TRBJ2-1,CASSALAGGSYNEQFF,TGTGCCAGCAGTGCCCTAGCGGGGGGCTCCTACAATGAGCAGTTCTTC
-,-,TRBV7-2,TRBJ1-1,CASKLESNTEAFF,TGTGCCAGCAAATTGGAATCGAACACTGAAGCTTTCTTT
-,-,TRBV10-3,TRBJ1-6,CAISVREVGSPLHF,TGTGCCATCAGTGTGAGGGAAGTAGGATCACCCCTCCACTTT
once,-,TRBV3-1,TRBJ2-7,CASSQSSGSSYEQYF,TGTGCCAGCAGCCAAAGTAGCGGTAGCTCCTACGAGCAGTACTTC
-,-,TRBV5-1,TRBJ1-2,CASSAEKGRGYTF,TGCGCCAGCAGCGCCGAAAAGGGGAGGGGCTACACCTTC